Following are 13 T cell receptor beta chains from one sample sequenced in a study of blood T cells in healthy people across ages. Primed by a sample-barcoded 5' primer and a J-beta primer mix, a second PCR proceeded for 7 to 11 cycles. TCRdb itself ran the 5' RACE reads through MiXCR, one entry per CDR3 protein. The sample yields hundreds of thousands of distinct CDR3 sequences, about 24% seen once. These data were also reused for a study on T cells of mothers and their children.

The sample comprised blood. These receptors were collected from a boy aged 10-17 years in good health.

V and J are TRBV20-1 and TRBJ2-7, with D hard to call. Germline V gives CDR1 DFQATT, CDR2 SNEGSKA (reference sequence). There are 15 residues in the CDR3. The V end lost 0 bases, the J end lost 0 bases, and 12 bases lay between the germline ends. The CDR3 nucleotides read TGCAGTGCTAGAGATCTCGGCGGATCCTCCTACGAGCAGTACTTC. It encodes CSARDLGGSSYEQYF.

This clonotype occurred a few times. This sequence joins TRBV4-3 and TRBJ1-1; D is unresolved. Germline V gives CDR1 LGHNA, CDR2 YSLEER. V was trimmed by 1 base and J by 4 bases, leaving 13 bases between them. The CDR3 runs 15 residues. For the CDR3, the DNA is TGCGCCAGCAGCCAAGGTTCGGGCCTATCCACTGAAGCTTTCTTT. Translation: CASSQGSGLSTEAFF.

The rearrangement joins TRBV5-5 to TRBJ2-7; D perhaps matches TRBD1 (6 bases). The CDR3 is made up of 13 amino acids. Germline V gene lookup returns CDR1 SGHKS and CDR2 YYEKEE (reference sequence). The V end was cut by 6 bases, the J end by 5 bases, with 15 bases between. This CDR3 is CASIHRVADEQYV. CDR3 coding DNA: TGTGCCAGCATCCACAGGGTTGCGGACGAGCAGTACGTC.

V and J are TRBV9 and TRBJ2-3; 11 bases line up with TRBD1. With 6 bases clipped from V and 5 bases from J, the junction kept 5 bases outside the gene matches. The CDR3 is 14 residues long. The germline CDR1 and CDR2 sequences are SGDLS and YYNGEE. The CDR3 bases are TGTGCCAGCACCGGGACAGGGGGGGGAGATACGCAGTATTTT. This codes for CASTGTGGGDTQYF.

This clonotype showed up just a few times. V is TRBV4-1 and J is TRBJ1-3; D ambiguous. The germline V gene encodes CDR1 MGHRA and CDR2 YSYEKL. This CDR3 spans 16 amino acids. The V gene lost 3 bases and the J gene lost 0 bases, with 12 bases spanning the gap. CDR3 sequence: CASSHRPGNSGNTIYF. CDR3 nucleotides: TGCGCCAGCAGCCACAGACCCGGGAACTCTGGAAACACCATATATTTT.

This chain links TRBV2 with TRBJ2-3; TRBD2 aligns across 10 bases. The CDR3 length is 15 residues. Trimming removed 6 bases from V and 0 bases from J; junction bases left unmatched: 3. The germline V gene encodes CDR1 SNHLY and CDR2 FYNNEI. The CDR3 DNA follows: TGTGCCAGCAGCGGGACTAGCGCAAGCACAGATACGCAGTATTTT. Residues: CASSGTSASTDTQYF.

This chain joins TRBV4-3 and TRBJ2-1; no firm D call. The CDR3 is 11 amino acids. V dropped 5 bases and J dropped 13 bases, with 12 bases sitting between them. The germline V gene encodes CDR1 LGHNA and CDR2 YSLEER. CDR3 nucleotides: TGCGCCAGCAGCTCCAACTACGGTCAGTTCTTC. Translating gives CASSSNYGQFF.

The genes are TRBV9 and TRBJ2-3; 14 bases are a match to TRBD2. The germline gives CDR1 SGDLS, CDR2 YYNGEE. CDR3 length: 17 residues. V lost 0 bases and J lost 2; bases outside the gene matches: 2. The CDR3 coding sequence is TGTGCCAGCAGCGTAGGGACTAGCGGGAGGACCACAGATACGCAGTATTTT. As protein: CASSVGTSGRTTDTQYF.

Ten or more counts support this clonotype. The chain combines TRBV7-9 with TRBJ2-5; maybe TRBD1 (6 bases). The CDR3 has 15 amino acids. Trimming took off 5 bases at V and 3 bases at J, with 16 bases between the two ends. Looked up from germline, CDR1 is SEHNR and CDR2 is FQNEAQ (reference sequence). CDR3 coding DNA: TGTGCCAGCAGCCTGGGACGGACAGATAAAGAGACCCAGTACTTC. Amino acids: CASSLGRTDKETQYF.

This clonotype occurred once. This chain links TRBV20-1 with TRBJ2-1; possible D gene TRBD1, 8 bases. Germline values: CDR1 DFQATT, CDR2 SNEGSKA (reference sequence). The CDR3 is 20 amino acids. V dropped 1 base and J dropped 0 bases, with 25 bases sitting between them. Here the CDR3 DNA reads TGCAGTGCTAGAGTCGACAGGGGTAGTGGGGGGGCGCGCTCCTACAATGAGCAGTTCTTC. Translation gives CSARVDRGSGGARSYNEQFF.

This clonotype occurred once. The gene calls are TRBV7-9 and TRBJ2-1; the match to TRBD2 covers 12 bases. The CDR3 is 15 amino acids. Germline V gene data show CDR1 as SEHNR and CDR2 as FQNEAQ (reference sequence). Trimming cost V 3 bases and J 8 bases; bases outside gene matches: 5. CDR3 bases: TGTGCCAGCAGCTTCTCTAGCGGGAGGGCCGATGAGCAGTTCTTC. This codes for CASSFSSGRADEQFF.

This clonotype was counted a single time. The V and J genes are TRBV10-3 and TRBJ1-2; perhaps TRBD1 as D (5 bases). The CDR3 is made up of 15 amino acids. V was shortened by 3 bases and J by 6 bases, with 17 bases between the two germline ends. Germline values: CDR1 ENHRY, CDR2 SYGVKD. CDR3 protein: CAISEREGAQNGYTF. The CDR3 nucleotides are TGTGCCATCAGTGAAAGGGAAGGGGCGCAGAATGGCTACACCTTC.

This chain links TRBV7-2 with TRBJ2-1; TRBD1 is a possible D gene (5 bases). Germline V gene sequence: CDR1 SGHTA, CDR2 FQGNSA. V shed 5 bases and J shed 0 bases, with 23 bases lying between them. The CDR3 contains 19 residues. The CDR3 spells CASSQPTQVVLSSYNEQFF. The CDR3 DNA follows: TGTGCCAGCAGCCAACCCACACAGGTGGTACTAAGCTCCTACAATGAGCAGTTCTTC.